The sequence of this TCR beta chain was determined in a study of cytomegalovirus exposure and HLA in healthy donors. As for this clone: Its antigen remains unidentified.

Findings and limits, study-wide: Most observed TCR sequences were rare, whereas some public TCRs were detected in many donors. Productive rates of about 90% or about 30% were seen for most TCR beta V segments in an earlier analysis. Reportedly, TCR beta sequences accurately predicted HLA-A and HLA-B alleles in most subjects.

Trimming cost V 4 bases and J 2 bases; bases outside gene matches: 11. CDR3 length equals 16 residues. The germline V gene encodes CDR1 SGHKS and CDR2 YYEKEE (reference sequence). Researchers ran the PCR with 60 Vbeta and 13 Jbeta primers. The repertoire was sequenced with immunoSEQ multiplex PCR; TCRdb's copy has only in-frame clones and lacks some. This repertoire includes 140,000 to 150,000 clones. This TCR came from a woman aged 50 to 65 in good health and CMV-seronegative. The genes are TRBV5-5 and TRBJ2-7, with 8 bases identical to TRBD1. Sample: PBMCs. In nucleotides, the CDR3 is TGTGCCAGCAGCACAGGACAGGGTGCCTTAACCTACGAGCAGTACTTC. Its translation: CASSTGQGALTYEQYF.